The next 22 T cell receptor beta chains were all read from a single sample in a study of molecular identifiers for immune sequencing clone quantification. MiXCR, applied by TCRdb to the PCR reads, yields one record per CDR3 protein. The table shows around 460,000 distinct CDR3 sequences, with roughly 24% occurring only once. Source material: naive CD8+ T cells from blood, with Jurkat cell RNA spiked in. Subset described: FACS-sorted CD8+CD4-CCR7+CD45RA+ naive T cells. Receptor source: a human donor in good health. Some libraries in this study had Jurkat cell RNA spiked in.

This clonotype was seen a handful of times. This chain uses TRBV29-1 with TRBJ2-1; D might be TRBD2 (7 bases). The V end lost 5 bases, the J end lost 6 bases, and 23 bases lay between the germline ends. CDR1 SQVTM and CDR2 ANQGSEA come from the germline V gene. The CDR3 runs 16 residues. The CDR3 DNA is TGCAGCGTTCGCATTCCGTTACGGGGGGCTGGCAATGAGCAGTTCTTC. Its protein is CSVRIPLRGAGNEQFF.

In this sample, this clonotype turned up a few times. The CDR3 bases are TGCGCCAGCAGCCAAGACAGCGGGGCCCCCTACAATGAGCAGTTCTTC. The encoded protein is CASSQDSGAPYNEQFF. The chain recombines TRBV4-3 with TRBJ2-1; TRBD2 matches 7 bases. CDR3 length: 16 amino acids. Trimming cost V 0 bases and J 2 bases; bases outside gene matches: 4. Germline loops: CDR1 LGHNA, CDR2 YSLEER.

This clonotype was detected a few times. The rearrangement links TRBV7-9 to TRBJ2-1; maybe TRBD2 (7 bases). V was pared by 4 bases and J by 8 bases, with 21 bases between. The germline CDR1 and CDR2 sequences are SEHNR and FQNEAQ (reference sequence). CDR3 length: 16 amino acids. The CDR3 DNA sequence: TGTGCCAGCAGCTCGGGATCGGGAGGAAGGGGGGATGAGCAGTTCTTC. Its translation: CASSSGSGGRGDEQFF.

Concerning this clonotype: With a much larger clone just one base away, this may be a read error. The rearrangement uses TRBV7-9 and TRBJ1-5; D is possibly TRBD1 (5 bases). CDR1 is SEHNR and CDR2 is FQNEAQ in the germline V gene (reference sequence). The CDR3 spans 17 residues. V lost 6 bases and J 0 bases, leaving 18 bases between the germline ends. The CDR3 DNA sequence: TGTGCCAGCAGTAACGCCGGGGCAGGGTATAGCAATCAGCCCCAGCATTTT. Translating it yields CASSNAGAGYSNQPQHF.

This chain uses TRBV6-6 with TRBJ1-4; the D is unclear. There are 16 residues in the CDR3. Germline V gives CDR1 MNHNY, CDR2 SVGAGI (reference sequence). Trimming shortened V by 6 bases and J by 3 bases, and 17 bases separated the two germline ends. The CDR3 DNA reads TGTGCCAGCAGCACCGTGCAGTTGTTTCCTAATGAAAAACTGTTTTTT. Its protein is CASSTVQLFPNEKLFF.

The chain recombines TRBV5-6 with TRBJ2-3; 7 bases map to TRBD2. Trimming removed 2 bases from V and 4 bases from J; junction bases left unmatched: 10. CDR3 length: 16 residues. Germline lookup yields CDR1 SGHDT and CDR2 YYEEEE. The CDR3 region is CASSFILAEDADTQYF. The CDR3 nucleotides read TGTGCCAGCAGCTTTATTCTAGCGGAGGACGCAGATACGCAGTATTTT.

This chain connects TRBV4-3 to TRBJ1-1, with 10 positions matching TRBD1. This CDR3 region has 17 residues. Trimming cost V 3 bases and J 1 base; bases outside gene matches: 8. The V gene's germline CDR1 is LGHNA and CDR2 YSLEER. CDR3 region: CASSQRTGGITNTEAFF. The CDR3 DNA reads as TGCGCCAGCAGCCAGAGGACAGGGGGGATCACGAACACTGAAGCTTTCTTT.

The V call is TRBV12-3 or TRBV12-4, the J call TRBJ2-1; D is uncertain. Trimming left V 7 bases short and J 7 bases short, with 11 bases between. This CDR3 comprises 12 residues. CDR3 nucleotide sequence: TGTGCCAGCAAGGTGGATCCGAATGAGCAGTTCTTC. Residues: CASKVDPNEQFF.

This clonotype showed up just a few times. The chain recombines TRBV12-3 or TRBV12-4 with TRBJ2-7, with TRBD2 matching 9 bases. This CDR3 is 16 amino acids long. J was trimmed by 5 bases and V by 4 bases; bases with no gene match: 12. The CDR3 loop reads CASSSSGGGAIHEQYF. Written as DNA, the CDR3 is TGTGCCAGCAGTTCATCTGGCGGGGGGGCCATCCACGAGCAGTACTTC.

This chain connects TRBV12-3 or TRBV12-4 to TRBJ1-2; 7 positions match TRBD1. The CDR3 runs 14 residues. V lost 5 bases to trimming and J lost 1 base; unmatched junction nucleotides: 4. CDR3 protein: CASSLGQHNYGYTF. The CDR3 region has the DNA TGTGCCAGCAGTCTGGGACAGCATAACTATGGCTACACCTTC.

Many counts were recorded for this clonotype. The chain combines TRBV5-1 with TRBJ2-7; no firm D call. The CDR3 extends over 13 amino acids. Per the germline V gene, CDR1 is SGHRS and CDR2 is YFSETQ. Deletions cut 1 base from V and 0 bases from J, with 5 bases between. CDR3 in amino acids: CASSLTVSYEQYF. DNA of the CDR3: TGCGCCAGCAGCTTGACAGTCTCCTACGAGCAGTACTTC.

Details on this clonotype: It may be a read error: a sequence one base away is much more abundant. This chain links TRBV12-3 or TRBV12-4 with TRBJ2-1; 8 bases agree with TRBD1. V lost 4 bases and J lost 8; bases outside the gene matches: 7. This CDR3 spans 14 amino acids. In DNA form, the CDR3 reads TGTGCCAGCAGTTACAGGACAGGGTTCTATGAGCAGTTCTTC. Its protein product is CASSYRTGFYEQFF.

Regarding this clonotype: It may be a read error: a sequence one base away is much more abundant. The gene calls are TRBV7-9 and TRBJ2-2; D remains ambiguous. The CDR3 spans 14 residues. The V gene lost 5 bases and the J gene lost 6 bases, with 13 bases spanning the gap. Germline V CDR1 and CDR2: SEHNR, FQNEAQ (reference sequence). CDR3: CASSPSTESGELFF. For the CDR3, the DNA is TGTGCCAGCAGCCCATCAACAGAGTCCGGGGAGCTGTTTTTT.

As regards this clonotype: At one boundary the junction diverges from the germline segment, which might be a read error. The chain joins TRBV29-1 to TRBJ2-3; weak D call: TRBD2 (5 bases). Germline CDR1 and CDR2: SQVTM and ANQGSEA. There are 13 residues in the CDR3. CDR3 bases: TGCAGCATTCCATCGGGGAGTACAGCTACGCAGTATTTT. Translated, it gives CSIPSGSTATQYF.

Remarks on this clonotype: It may be a read error: a sequence one base away is much more abundant. This chain connects TRBV10-2 to TRBJ1-5; D is ambiguous. The V gene's germline CDR1 is WSHSY and CDR2 SAAADI. The CDR3 runs to 16 residues. This CDR3 reads CASRDGYGISNQPQHF. As DNA, the CDR3 is TGCGCCAGCCGTGACGGTTATGGTATTAGCAATCAGCCCCAGCATTTT.

This chain uses TRBV4-3 with TRBJ1-6; a possible D gene is TRBD1 (6 bases). This CDR3 has 15 residues. The germline gives CDR1 LGHNA, CDR2 YSLEER. V was shortened by 4 bases and J by 10 bases, with 17 bases between the two germline ends. For the CDR3, the DNA is TGCGCCAGCAGCCCTATAACACAGGGAAGATCACCCCTCCACTTT. Translated: CASSPITQGRSPLHF.

The chain combines TRBV7-2 with TRBJ2-7; D might be TRBD1 (6 bases). The CDR3 covers 15 residues. V was cut by 3 bases and J by 3 bases, with 15 bases left in between. Per the germline V gene, CDR1 is SGHTA and CDR2 is FQGNSA. CDR3 nucleotides: TGTGCCAGCAGCTTCCCCCCCGGACAGCGCTACGAGCAGTACTTC. Its protein is CASSFPPGQRYEQYF.

The rearrangement links TRBV27 to TRBJ1-1; no clear D gene. With 0 bases removed from V and 1 base from J, the gap between germline ends came to 6 bases. The V gene's germline CDR1 is MNHEY and CDR2 SMNVEV (reference sequence). This CDR3 is built from 14 residues. The CDR3 sequence: CASSLSKANTEAFF. CDR3 coding DNA: TGTGCCAGCAGTTTATCGAAAGCGAACACTGAAGCTTTCTTT.

J is TRBJ2-7 and V is TRBV20-1; D not resolved. The CDR3 consists of 16 residues. Germline CDR1 DFQATT, CDR2 SNEGSKA (reference sequence). V was trimmed by 0 bases and J by 2 bases, leaving 17 bases between them. In nucleotides, the CDR3 is TGCAGTGCTAGAGATCTTGACGGCCCAACAACCTACGAGCAGTACTTC. Amino acids: CSARDLDGPTTYEQYF.

The sample holds a few counts of this clonotype. V usage is TRBV9 and J usage is TRBJ2-3; 7 bases line up with TRBD2. The trim removed 4 bases at V and 4 bases at J, leaving 9 bases unmatched. The CDR3 contains 15 residues. Germline CDR1 SGDLS, CDR2 YYNGEE. CDR3 bases: TGTGCCAGCAGCCCCGGGACTATTAGCCCAGATACGCAGTATTTT. It yields the protein CASSPGTISPDTQYF.

The chain combines TRBV6-2 or TRBV6-3 with TRBJ2-6; D remains unclear. The CDR3 loop spans 17 amino acids. Germline assignment: CDR1 MNHEY and CDR2 SVGEGT. V was pared by 9 bases and J by 0 bases, with 18 bases between. CDR3 in amino acids: CASYSRPASSGANVLTF. For the CDR3, the DNA is TGTGCCAGTTACTCCCGCCCTGCTAGCTCTGGGGCCAACGTCCTGACTTTC.

The genes are TRBV24-1 and TRBJ2-5; 14 nucleotides match TRBD2. J gave up 4 bases and V 4 bases, and 13 bases lay outside the gene matches. The germline V gene encodes CDR1 KGHDR and CDR2 SFDVKD. The CDR3 extends over 19 amino acids. For the CDR3, the DNA is TGTGCCACCAGTGACCCGGGACTAGCGGGAGTAAACTCTGGAGAGACCCAGTACTTC. As protein: CATSDPGLAGVNSGETQYF.